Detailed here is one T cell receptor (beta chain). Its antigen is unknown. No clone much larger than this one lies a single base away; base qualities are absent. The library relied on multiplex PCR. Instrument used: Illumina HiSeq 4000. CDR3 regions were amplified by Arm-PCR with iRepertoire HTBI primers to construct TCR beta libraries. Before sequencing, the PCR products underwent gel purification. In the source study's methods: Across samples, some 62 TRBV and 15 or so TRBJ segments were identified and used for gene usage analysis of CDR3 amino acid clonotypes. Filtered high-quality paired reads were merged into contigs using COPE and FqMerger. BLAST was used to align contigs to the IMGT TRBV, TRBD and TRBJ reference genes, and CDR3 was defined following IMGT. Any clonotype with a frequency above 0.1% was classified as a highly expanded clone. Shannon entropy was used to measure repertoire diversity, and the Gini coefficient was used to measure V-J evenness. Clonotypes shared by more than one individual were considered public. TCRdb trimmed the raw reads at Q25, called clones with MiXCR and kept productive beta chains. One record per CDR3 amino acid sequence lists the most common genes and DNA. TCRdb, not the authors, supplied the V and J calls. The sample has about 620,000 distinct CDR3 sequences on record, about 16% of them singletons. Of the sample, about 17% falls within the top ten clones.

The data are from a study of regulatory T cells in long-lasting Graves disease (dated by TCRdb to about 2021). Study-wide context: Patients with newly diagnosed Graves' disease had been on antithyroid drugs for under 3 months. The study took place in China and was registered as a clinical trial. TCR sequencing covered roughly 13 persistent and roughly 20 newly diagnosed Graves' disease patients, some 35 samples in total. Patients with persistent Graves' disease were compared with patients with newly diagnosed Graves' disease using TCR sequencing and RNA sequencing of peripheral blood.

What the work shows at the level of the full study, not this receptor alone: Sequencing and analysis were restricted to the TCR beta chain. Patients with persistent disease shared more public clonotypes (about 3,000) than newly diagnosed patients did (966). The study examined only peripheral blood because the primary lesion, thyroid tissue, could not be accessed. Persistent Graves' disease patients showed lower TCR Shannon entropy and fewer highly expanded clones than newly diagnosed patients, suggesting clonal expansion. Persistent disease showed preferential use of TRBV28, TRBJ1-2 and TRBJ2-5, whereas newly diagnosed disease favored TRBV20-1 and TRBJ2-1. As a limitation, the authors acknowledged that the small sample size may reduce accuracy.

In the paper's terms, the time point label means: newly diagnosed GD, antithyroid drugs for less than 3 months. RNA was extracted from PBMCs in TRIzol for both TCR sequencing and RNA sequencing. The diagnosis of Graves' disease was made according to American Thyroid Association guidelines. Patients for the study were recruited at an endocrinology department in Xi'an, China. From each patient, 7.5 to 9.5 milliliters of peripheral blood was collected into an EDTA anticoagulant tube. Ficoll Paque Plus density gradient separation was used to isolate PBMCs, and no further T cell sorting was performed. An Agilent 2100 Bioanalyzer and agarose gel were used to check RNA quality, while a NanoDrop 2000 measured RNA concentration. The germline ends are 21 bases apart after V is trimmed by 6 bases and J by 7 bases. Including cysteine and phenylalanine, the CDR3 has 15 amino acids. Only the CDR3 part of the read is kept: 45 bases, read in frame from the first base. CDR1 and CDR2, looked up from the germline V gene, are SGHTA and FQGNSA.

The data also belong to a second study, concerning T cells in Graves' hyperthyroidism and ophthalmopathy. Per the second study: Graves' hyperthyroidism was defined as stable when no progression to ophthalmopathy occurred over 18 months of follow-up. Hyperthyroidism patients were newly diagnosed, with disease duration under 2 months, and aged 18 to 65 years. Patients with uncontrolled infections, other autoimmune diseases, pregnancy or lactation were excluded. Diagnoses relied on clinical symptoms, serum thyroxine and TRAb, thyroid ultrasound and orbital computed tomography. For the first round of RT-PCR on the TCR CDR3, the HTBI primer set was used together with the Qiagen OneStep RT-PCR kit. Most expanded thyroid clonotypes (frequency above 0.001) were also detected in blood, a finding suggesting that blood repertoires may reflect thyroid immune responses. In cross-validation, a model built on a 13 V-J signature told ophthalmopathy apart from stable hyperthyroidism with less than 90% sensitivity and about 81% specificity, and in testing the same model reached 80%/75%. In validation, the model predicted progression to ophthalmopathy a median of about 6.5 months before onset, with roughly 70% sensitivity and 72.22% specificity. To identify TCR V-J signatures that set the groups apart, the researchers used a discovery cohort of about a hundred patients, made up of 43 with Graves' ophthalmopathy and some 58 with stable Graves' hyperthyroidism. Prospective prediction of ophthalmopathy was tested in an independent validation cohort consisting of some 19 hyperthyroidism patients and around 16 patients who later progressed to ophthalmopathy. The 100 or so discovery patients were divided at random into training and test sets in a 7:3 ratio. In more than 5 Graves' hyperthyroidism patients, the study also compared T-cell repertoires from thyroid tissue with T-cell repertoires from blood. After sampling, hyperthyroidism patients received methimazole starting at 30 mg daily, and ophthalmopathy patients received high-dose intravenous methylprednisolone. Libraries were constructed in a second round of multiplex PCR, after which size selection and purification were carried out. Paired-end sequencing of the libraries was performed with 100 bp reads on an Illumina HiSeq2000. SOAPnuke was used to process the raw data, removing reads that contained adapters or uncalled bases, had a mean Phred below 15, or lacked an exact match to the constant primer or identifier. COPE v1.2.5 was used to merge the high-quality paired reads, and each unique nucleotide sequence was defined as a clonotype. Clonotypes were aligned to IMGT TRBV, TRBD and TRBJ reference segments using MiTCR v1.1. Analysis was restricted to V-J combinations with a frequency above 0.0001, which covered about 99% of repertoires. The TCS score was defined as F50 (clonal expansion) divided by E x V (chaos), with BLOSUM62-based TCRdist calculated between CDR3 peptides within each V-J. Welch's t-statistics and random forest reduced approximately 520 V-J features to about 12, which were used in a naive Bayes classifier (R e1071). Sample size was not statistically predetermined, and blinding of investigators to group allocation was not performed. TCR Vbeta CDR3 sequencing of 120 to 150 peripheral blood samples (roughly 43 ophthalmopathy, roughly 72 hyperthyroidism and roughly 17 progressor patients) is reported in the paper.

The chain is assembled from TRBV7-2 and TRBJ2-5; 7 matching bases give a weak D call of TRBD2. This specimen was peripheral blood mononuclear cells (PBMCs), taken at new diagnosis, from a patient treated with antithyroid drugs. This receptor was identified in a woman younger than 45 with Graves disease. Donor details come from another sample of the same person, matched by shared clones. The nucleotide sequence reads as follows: TGTGCCAGCAGTCCAGGGGAGGGAAGCTTGGGGACCCAGTACTTC. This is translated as CASSPGEGSLGTQYF. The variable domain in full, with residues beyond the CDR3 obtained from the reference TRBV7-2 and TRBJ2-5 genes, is GAGVSQSPSNKVTEKGKDVELRCDPISGHTALYWYRQSLGQGLEFLIYFQGNSAPDKSGLPSDRFSAERTGGSVSTLTIQRTQQEDSAVYLCASSPGEGSLGTQYFGPGTRLLVL.